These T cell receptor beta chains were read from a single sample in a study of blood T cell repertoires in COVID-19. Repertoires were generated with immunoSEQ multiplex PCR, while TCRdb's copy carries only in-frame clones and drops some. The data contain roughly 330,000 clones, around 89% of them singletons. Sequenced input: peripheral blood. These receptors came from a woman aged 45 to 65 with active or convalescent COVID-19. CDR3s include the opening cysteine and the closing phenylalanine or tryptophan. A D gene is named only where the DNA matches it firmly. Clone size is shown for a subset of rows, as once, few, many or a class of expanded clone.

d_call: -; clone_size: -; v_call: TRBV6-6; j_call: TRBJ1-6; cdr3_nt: TGTGCCAGCACCAAATCGGGAAATTCACCCCTCCACTTT; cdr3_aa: CASTKSGNSPLHF
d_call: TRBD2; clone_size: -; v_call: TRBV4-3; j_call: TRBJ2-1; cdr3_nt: TGCGCCAGCAGCCAGCGGGGGGGCCATGAGCAGTTCTTC; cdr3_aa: CASSQRGGHEQFF
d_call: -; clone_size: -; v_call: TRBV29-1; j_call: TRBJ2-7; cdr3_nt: TGCAGCGTTGTGTATAACTACTCCTACGAGCAGTACTTC; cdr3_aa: CSVVYNYSYEQYF
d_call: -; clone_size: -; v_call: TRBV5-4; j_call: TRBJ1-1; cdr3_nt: TGTGCCAGCAGCTTTCCTGAGAGGGGGAAGTACGAAGCTTTCTTT; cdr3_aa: CASSFPERGKYEAFF
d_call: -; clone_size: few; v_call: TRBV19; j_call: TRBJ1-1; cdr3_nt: TGTGCCAGTAGCATTTTCCCGCCTCGGAGCACTGAAGCTTTCTTT; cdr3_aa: CASSIFPPRSTEAFF
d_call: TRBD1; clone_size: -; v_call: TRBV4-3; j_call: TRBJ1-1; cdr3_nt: TGCGCCAGCAGCCCCGGGACAGGGTGGAACACTGAAGCTTTCTTT; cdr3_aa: CASSPGTGWNTEAFF
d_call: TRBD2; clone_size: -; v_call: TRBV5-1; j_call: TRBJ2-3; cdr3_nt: TGCGCCAGCAGCGCCCTGGCGGGGGGGGTAACAGATACGCAGTATTTT; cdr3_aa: CASSALAGGVTDTQYF
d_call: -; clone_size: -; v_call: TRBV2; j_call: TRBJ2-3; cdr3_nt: TGTGCCAGCAGTGAAGCGGTAGGGGGTCTAGATACGCAGTATTTT; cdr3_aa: CASSEAVGGLDTQYF
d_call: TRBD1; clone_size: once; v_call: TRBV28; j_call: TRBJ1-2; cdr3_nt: TGTGCCAGCAGTTCGGACAGGGGCTACACCTTC; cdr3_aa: CASSSDRGYTF
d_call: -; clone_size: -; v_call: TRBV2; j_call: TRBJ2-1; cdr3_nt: TGTGCCAGCAGTGTTAGACTGCAGGGAATTGGGCAGTTCTTC; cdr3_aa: CASSVRLQGIGQFF
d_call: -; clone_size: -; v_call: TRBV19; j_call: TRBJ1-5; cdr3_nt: TGTGCCAGTAGTATTTTGCCTAATAGCAATCAGCCCCAGCATTTT; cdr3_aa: CASSILPNSNQPQHF
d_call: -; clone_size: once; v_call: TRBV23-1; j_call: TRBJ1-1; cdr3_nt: TGCGCCAGCAGTCAATCTGGGAGGGGACAACAATCTGGAGTGAACACTGAAGCTTTCTTT; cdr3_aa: CASSQSGRGQQSGVNTEAFF
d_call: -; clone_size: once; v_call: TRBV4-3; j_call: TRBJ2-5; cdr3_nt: TGCGCCAGCAGCGCGACAGATTCCCAAGAGACCCAGTACTTC; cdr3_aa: CASSATDSQETQYF
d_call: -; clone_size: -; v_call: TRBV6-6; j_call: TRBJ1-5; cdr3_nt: TGTGCCAGCAGTTTAGGGAGAAATCAGCCCCAGCATTTT; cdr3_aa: CASSLGRNQPQHF
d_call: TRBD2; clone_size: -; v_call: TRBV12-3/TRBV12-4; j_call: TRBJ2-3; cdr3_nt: TGTGCCAGCAGTTTGCTAGCGGAAGATACGCAGTATTTT; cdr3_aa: CASSLLAEDTQYF
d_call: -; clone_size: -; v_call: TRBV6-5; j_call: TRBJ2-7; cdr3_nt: TGTGCCAGCAGTTGGCAACAGGGCTACGAGCAGTACTTC; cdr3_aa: CASSWQQGYEQYF
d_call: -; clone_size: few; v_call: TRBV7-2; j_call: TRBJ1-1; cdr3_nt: TGTGCCAGCAGCTTACTAGCAGGCCTTCTGAACACTGAAGCTTTCTTT; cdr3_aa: CASSLLAGLLNTEAFF
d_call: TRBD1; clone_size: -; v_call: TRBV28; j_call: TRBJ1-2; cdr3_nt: TGTGCCAGCAGTTCGCTGATGGACAGGGGCCATGGCTACACCTTC; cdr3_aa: CASSSLMDRGHGYTF
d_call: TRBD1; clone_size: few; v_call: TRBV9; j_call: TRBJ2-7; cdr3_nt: TGTGCCAGCAGCCGGACAGGGATCTCCTACGAGCAGTACTTC; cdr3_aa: CASSRTGISYEQYF
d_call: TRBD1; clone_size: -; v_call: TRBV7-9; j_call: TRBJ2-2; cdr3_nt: TGTGCCAGCAGCCCTTTTTTGGGACAGGACTCGAACACCGGGGAGCTGTTTTTT; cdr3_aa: CASSPFLGQDSNTGELFF
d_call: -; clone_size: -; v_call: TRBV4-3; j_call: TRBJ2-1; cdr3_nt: TGCGCCAGCAGCCAAGAGCCGGTTCGCAATGAGCAGTTCTTC; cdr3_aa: CASSQEPVRNEQFF
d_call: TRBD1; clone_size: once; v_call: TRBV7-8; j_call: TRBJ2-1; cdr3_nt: TGTGCCAGCAGCTTAGAAATGATCCGGGACAGGGGTATGAATGAGCAGTTCTTC; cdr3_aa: CASSLEMIRDRGMNEQFF
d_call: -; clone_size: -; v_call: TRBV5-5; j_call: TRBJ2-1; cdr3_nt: TGTGCCAGCAGCCGACTAGTCGATGAGCAGTTCTTC; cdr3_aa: CASSRLVDEQFF
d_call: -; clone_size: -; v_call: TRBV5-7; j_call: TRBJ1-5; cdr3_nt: TGTGCCAGCAGCTTTTCAGTAGGGAGGGACAAACGTATCCAGCCCCAGCATTTT; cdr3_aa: CASSFSVGRDKRIQPQHF
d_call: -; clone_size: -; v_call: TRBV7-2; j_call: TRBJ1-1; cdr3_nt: TGTGCCAGCAGCCAACCTGCCGGGATGTTGCCTGAAGCTTTCTTT; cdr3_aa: CASSQPAGMLPEAFF
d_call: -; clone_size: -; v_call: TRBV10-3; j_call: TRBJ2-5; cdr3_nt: TGTGCCATCAGTGGAGGAGGAGAGACCCAGTACTTC; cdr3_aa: CAISGGGETQYF
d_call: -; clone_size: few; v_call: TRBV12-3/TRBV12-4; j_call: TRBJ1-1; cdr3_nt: TGTGCCAGCAGGGGAGGGGGTGCGACTGAAGCTTTCTTT; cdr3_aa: CASRGGGATEAFF
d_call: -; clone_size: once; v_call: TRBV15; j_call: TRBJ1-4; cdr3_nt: TGTGCCACCAGACCGGACAGCCGTGCAACTAATGAAAAACTGTTTTTT; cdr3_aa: CATRPDSRATNEKLFF
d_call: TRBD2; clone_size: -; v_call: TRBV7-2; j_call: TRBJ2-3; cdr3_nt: TGTGCCAGCAGCTTAAGCGGGCGGATAGCGGGAGGGCCGACAGATACGCAGTATTTT; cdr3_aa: CASSLSGRIAGGPTDTQYF
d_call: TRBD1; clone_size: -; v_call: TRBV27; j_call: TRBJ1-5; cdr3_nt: TGTGCCAGCAGTTCCCCGGGACAGGGGCATGGTAGCAATCAGCCCCAGCATTTT; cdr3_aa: CASSSPGQGHGSNQPQHF
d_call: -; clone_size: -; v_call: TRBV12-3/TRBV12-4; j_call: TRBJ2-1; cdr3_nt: TGTGCCAGCAAGCGCGAGGGTCCCCATGAGCAGTTCTTC; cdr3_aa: CASKREGPHEQFF
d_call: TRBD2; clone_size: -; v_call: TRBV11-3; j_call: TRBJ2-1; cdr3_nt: TGTGCCAGCAGCTTAGAAGGCGGGGGGGCCGGTGAGCAGTTCTTC; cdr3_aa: CASSLEGGGAGEQFF
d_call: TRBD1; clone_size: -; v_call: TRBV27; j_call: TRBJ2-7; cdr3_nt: TGTGCCAGCAGTTTACGACAGGGACAGGGGGCCGAGCAGTACTTC; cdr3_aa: CASSLRQGQGAEQYF
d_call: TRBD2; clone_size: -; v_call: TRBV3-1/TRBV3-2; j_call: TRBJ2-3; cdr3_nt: TGTGCCAGCAGCCAAGTGTCTAGCGGAACAGATACGCAGTATTTT; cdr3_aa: CASSQVSSGTDTQYF
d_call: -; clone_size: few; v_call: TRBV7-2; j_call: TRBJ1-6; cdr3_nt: TGTGCCAGCAGCCCGCAGACAGGAGTAAATTCACCCCTCCACTTT; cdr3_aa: CASSPQTGVNSPLHF
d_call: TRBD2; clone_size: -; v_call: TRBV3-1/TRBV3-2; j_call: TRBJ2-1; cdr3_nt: TGTGCCAGCAGCCAACTAGCGGGGGGCTTTGCTAGGAATGAGCAGTTCTTC; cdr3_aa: CASSQLAGGFARNEQFF
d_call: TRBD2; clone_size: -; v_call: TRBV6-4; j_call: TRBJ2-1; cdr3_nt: TGTGCCAGCAGTCCGACGAGACTAGCTTCCTACAATGAGCAGTTCTTC; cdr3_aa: CASSPTRLASYNEQFF
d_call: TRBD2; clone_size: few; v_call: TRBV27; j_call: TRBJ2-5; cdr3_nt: TGTGCCAGCAGTTTGGGAGGGGCGGGGAAAGAGACCCAGTACTTC; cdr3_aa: CASSLGGAGKETQYF
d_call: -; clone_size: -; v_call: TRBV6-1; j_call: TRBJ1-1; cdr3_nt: TGTGCCAGCAGTGAAGTCGGGGGGGCCCGGGCTTTCTTT; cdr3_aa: CASSEVGGARAFF
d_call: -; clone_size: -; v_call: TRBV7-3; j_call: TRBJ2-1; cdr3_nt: TGTGCCAGCAGCGTGCCCTACCACAATGAGCAGTTCTTC; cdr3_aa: CASSVPYHNEQFF
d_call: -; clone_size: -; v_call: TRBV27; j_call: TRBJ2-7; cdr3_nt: TGTGCCAGCAGTTTATCGACAGGTTACGAGCAGTACTTC; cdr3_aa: CASSLSTGYEQYF
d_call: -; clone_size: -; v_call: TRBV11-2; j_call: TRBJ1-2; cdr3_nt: TGTGCCAGCAGCTCCGAGGGGGTTGGCTACACCTTC; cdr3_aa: CASSSEGVGYTF
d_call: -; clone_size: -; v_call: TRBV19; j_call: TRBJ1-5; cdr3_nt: TGTGCCAGTAGTATTATAGGAGGTAAGGCCCTCAATCAGCCCCAGCATTTT; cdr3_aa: CASSIIGGKALNQPQHF
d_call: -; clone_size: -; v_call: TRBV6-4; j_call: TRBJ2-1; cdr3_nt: TGTGCCAGCAGTGACTCTATTAACTCCTACAATGAGCAGTTCTTC; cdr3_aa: CASSDSINSYNEQFF
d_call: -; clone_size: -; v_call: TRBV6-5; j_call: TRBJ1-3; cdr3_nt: TGTGCCAGCAGTTCTAACAGGGTCTCTGGAAACACCATATATTTT; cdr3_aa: CASSSNRVSGNTIYF
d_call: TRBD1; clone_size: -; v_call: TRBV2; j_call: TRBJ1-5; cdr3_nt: TGTGCCAGCACTCTAGAGACAGGGCCAAATCAGCCCCAGCATTTT; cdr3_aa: CASTLETGPNQPQHF
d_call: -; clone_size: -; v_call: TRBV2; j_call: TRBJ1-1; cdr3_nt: TGTGCCAGCAGCTCCGACAGGCTAAACACTGAAGCTTTCTTT; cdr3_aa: CASSSDRLNTEAFF
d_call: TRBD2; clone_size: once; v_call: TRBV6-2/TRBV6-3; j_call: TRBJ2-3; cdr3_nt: TGTGCCAGCAGTCACGCGGGCTTAGCGGGGGGGCTTGGCACAGATACGCAGTATTTT; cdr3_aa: CASSHAGLAGGLGTDTQYF
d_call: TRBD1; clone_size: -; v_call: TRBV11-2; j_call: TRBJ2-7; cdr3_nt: TGTGCCAGCAGCTTGACAGGGGACAGGGGGCGGCACGAGCAGTACTTC; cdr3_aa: CASSLTGDRGRHEQYF
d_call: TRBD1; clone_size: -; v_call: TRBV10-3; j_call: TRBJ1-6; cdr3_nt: TGTGCCATCTCACCCAGGGGGGAAGATTCACCCCTCCACTTT; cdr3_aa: CAISPRGEDSPLHF
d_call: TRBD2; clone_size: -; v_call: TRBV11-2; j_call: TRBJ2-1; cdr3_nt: TGTGCCAGCAGCTTAGATCGGGGAGGGTACAATGAGCAGTTCTTC; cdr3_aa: CASSLDRGGYNEQFF
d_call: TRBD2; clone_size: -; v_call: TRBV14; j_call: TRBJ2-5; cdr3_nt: TGTGCCAGCAGCCATGGGACTAGCGGGTCCTACTTCCAAGAGACCCAGTACTTC; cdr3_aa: CASSHGTSGSYFQETQYF
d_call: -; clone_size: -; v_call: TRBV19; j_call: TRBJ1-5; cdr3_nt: TGTGCCACCCTCGGACAAGATAGCAATCAGCCCCAGCATTTT; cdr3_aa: CATLGQDSNQPQHF
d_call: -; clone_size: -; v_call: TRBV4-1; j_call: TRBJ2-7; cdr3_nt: TGCGCCAGCAGCCGAGACGGGAACTCCTACGAGCAGTACTTC; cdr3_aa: CASSRDGNSYEQYF
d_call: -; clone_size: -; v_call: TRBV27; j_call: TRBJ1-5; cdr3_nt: TGTGCCAGCAGAAAGACAGGACCCTCCAGGCAGCCCCAGCATTTT; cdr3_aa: CASRKTGPSRQPQHF
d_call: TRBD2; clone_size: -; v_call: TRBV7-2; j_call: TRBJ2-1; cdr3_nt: TGTGCCAGCAGCTTACCAGGAATAGCGGGAGGTTACAATGAGCAGTTCTTC; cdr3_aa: CASSLPGIAGGYNEQFF
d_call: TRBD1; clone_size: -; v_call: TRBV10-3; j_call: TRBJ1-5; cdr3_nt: TGTGCCATCAGGGCCGGGACAGACAATCAGCCCCAGCATTTT; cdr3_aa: CAIRAGTDNQPQHF
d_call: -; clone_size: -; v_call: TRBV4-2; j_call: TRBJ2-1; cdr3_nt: TGTGCCAGCAGCCAAGATTCGAATAGCGGTACCTACAATGAGCAGTTCTTC; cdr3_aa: CASSQDSNSGTYNEQFF
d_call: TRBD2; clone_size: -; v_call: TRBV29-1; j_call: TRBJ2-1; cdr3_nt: TGCAGCGTTGTGGGACTAGCGGGAAATTCCCCCCATGAGCAGTTCTTC; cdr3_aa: CSVVGLAGNSPHEQFF